What follows are 30 T cell receptor beta chains derived from one specimen sequenced in a study of cytomegalovirus exposure and HLA in healthy donors. The method was immunoSEQ multiplex PCR; TCRdb's version includes in-frame clones alone and lacks a portion of them. The data show about 240,000 clones, 70% to 90% seen once. The sequencing sample was made of PBMCs. The receptors stem from a woman in her 30s in good health and CMV-seropositive.

The rearrangement uses TRBV7-6 and TRBJ2-1; 7 bases agree with TRBD2. With V trimmed by 2 bases and J by 6 bases, 7 bases remained unmatched. The CDR3 is 15 residues long. Per germline, CDR1 SGHVS and CDR2 FNYEAQ. CDR3 nucleotides: TGTGCCAGCAGCTTAAACGGAGCGGGAATCAATGAGCAGTTCTTC. The encoded protein is CASSLNGAGINEQFF.

The chain has TRBV7-2 and TRBJ1-3; D gene uncertain. Germline V gene data show CDR1 as SGHTA and CDR2 as FQGNSA. There are 14 residues in the CDR3. The V gene lost 4 bases and the J gene lost 2 bases, with 9 bases spanning the gap. The CDR3 loop is CASSSQRAGNTIYF. As DNA, the CDR3 is TGTGCCAGCAGCTCCCAGAGGGCTGGAAACACCATATATTTT.

J is TRBJ2-5 and V is TRBV11-2, with 10 nucleotides matching TRBD2. In germline, CDR1 is SGHAT, CDR2 FQNNGV. There are 15 residues in the CDR3. V trimming: 2 bases; J trimming: 5 bases; junction bases outside the gene matches: 5. CDR3 bases: TGTGCCAGCAGCTTAAGCGGGAGGGCCTGGGAGACCCAGTACTTC. It translates to CASSLSGRAWETQYF.

This sequence joins TRBV5-8 and TRBJ2-7, with D perhaps TRBD1 (6 bases). The CDR3 totals 17 residues. With 0 bases removed from V and 2 bases from J, the gap between germline ends came to 18 bases. Germline CDR1 and CDR2: SGHTS and YDEGEE. The CDR3 spells CASSLDLLGTLTYEQYF. The CDR3 region has the DNA TGTGCCAGCAGCTTGGATCTACTCGGGACACTCACCTACGAGCAGTACTTC.

The chain uses TRBV7-9 and TRBJ2-5; D may be TRBD2 (6 bases). CDR1 and CDR2 from the germline V gene are SEHNR and FQNEAQ (reference sequence). The ends were cut back, 3 bases at V and 5 bases at J, with 22 bases in the middle. The CDR3 contains 17 residues. The CDR3 here is CASSFWDSRSRTETQYF. The CDR3 region has the DNA TGTGCCAGCAGCTTTTGGGACTCCCGGTCCCGTACGGAGACCCAGTACTTC. The full variable domain, its missing parts supplied by reference TRBV7-9 and TRBJ2-5, is DTGVSQNPRHKITKRGQNVTFRCDPISEHNRLYWYRQTLGQGPEFLTYFQNEAQLEKSRLLSDRFSAERPKGSFSTLEIQRTEQGDSAMYLCASSFWDSRSRTETQYFGPGTRLLVL.

The genes are TRBV2 and TRBJ2-7, with D hard to call. This CDR3 spans 13 amino acids. Trimming shortened V by 4 bases and J by 0 bases, and 7 bases separated the two germline ends. Germline V gene lookup returns CDR1 SNHLY and CDR2 FYNNEI. Here the CDR3 DNA reads TGTGCCAGCAGTGCCCGGAGCTCCTACGAGCAGTACTTC. Its protein is CASSARSSYEQYF.

The chain links TRBV7-2 to TRBJ2-7; D perhaps matches TRBD2 (5 bases). The CDR3 has 16 amino acids. Trimming shortened V by 1 base and J by 0 bases, and 13 bases separated the two germline ends. The germline V gene has CDR1 SGHTA and CDR2 FQGNSA. The CDR3 is CASSLGASGNSYEQYF. The CDR3 region has the DNA TGTGCCAGCAGCTTAGGTGCCTCGGGAAACTCCTACGAGCAGTACTTC.

A few counts support this clone. The V call is TRBV6-1, the J call TRBJ1-1; D call uncertain. Per germline, CDR1 MNHNS and CDR2 SASEGT. The ends were cut back, 5 bases at V and 0 bases at J, with 7 bases in the middle. CDR3 length: 13 amino acids. CDR3 region: CASSQRLNTEAFF. The CDR3 region has the DNA TGTGCCAGCAGTCAGAGGTTGAACACTGAAGCTTTCTTT.

Only a few counts were recorded for this clone. V and J are TRBV6-4 and TRBJ2-3, with 9 bases that match TRBD2. V gave up 0 bases and J gave up 5 bases; unmatched junction bases: 9. CDR3 length: 17 amino acids. Germline CDR1 and CDR2: MRHNA and SNTAGT. This CDR3 is CASSDSMAGGPGDTQYF. The CDR3 DNA reads TGTGCCAGCAGTGACTCGATGGCGGGAGGGCCTGGAGATACGCAGTATTTT.

This clone has just one count. This rearrangement joins TRBV7-2 to TRBJ1-2, with a tentative D call TRBD1 (5 bases). Germline CDR1 SGHTA, CDR2 FQGNSA. V gave up 9 bases and J gave up 4 bases, with 12 bases separating them. This CDR3 is 12 amino acids long. DNA for the CDR3: TGTGCCAGGGCGCAGGGTGGCTATGGCTACACCTTC. Its translation: CARAQGGYGYTF.

The rearrangement joins TRBV2 to TRBJ2-1, with 8 bases that match TRBD1. Germline V gives CDR1 SNHLY, CDR2 FYNNEI. The CDR3 has 15 residues. J lost 8 bases, V lost 4 bases, and 10 bases had no gene match. Here the CDR3 reads CASSADRGVFYEQFF. In DNA, the CDR3 is TGTGCCAGCAGTGCCGACAGGGGCGTCTTTTATGAGCAGTTCTTC.

This clone was counted a few times. This chain joins TRBV19 and TRBJ2-7, with TRBD1 as a possible D gene (6 bases). The CDR3 is 13 amino acids. V lost 2 bases and J lost 6, with 11 bases in between. Germline values: CDR1 LNHDA, CDR2 SQIVND (reference sequence). CDR3 DNA sequence: TGTGCCAGTAGTATACAACAGGGCGGCGAGCAGTACTTC. It translates to CASSIQQGGEQYF.

The chain links TRBV27 to TRBJ2-7, with D perhaps TRBD2 (6 bases). V lost 4 bases, J lost 3 bases, and 13 bases lay in between. The CDR3 contains 14 residues. CDR1 MNHEY and CDR2 SMNVEV come from the germline V gene (reference sequence). For the CDR3, the DNA is TGTGCCAGCAGTTCAGCTAAGGAGGGCTACGAGCAGTACTTC. Translating gives CASSSAKEGYEQYF.

The V call is TRBV4-1, the J call TRBJ2-3; 7 bases align to TRBD2. Per the germline V gene, CDR1 is MGHRA and CDR2 is YSYEKL. Trimming removed 0 bases from V and 4 bases from J; junction bases left unmatched: 4. This CDR3 comprises 15 residues. CDR3 DNA sequence: TGCGCCAGCAGCCAAGAGAGCGGGAATCCAGATACGCAGTATTTT. Its protein product is CASSQESGNPDTQYF.

The genes are TRBV7-8 and TRBJ2-7, with 9 bases aligning to TRBD2. V lost 5 bases and J lost 3; bases outside the gene matches: 5. The CDR3 loop spans 14 amino acids. The germline V gene has CDR1 SGHVS and CDR2 FQNEAQ. In DNA form, the CDR3 reads TGTGCCAGCAGCGAGCTAGCGGGGTTCTACGAGCAGTACTTC. It codes for CASSELAGFYEQYF.

The V and J genes are TRBV27 and TRBJ2-3; weak D call: TRBD2 (6 bases). The CDR3 consists of 15 residues. The V end lost 5 bases, the J end lost 8 bases, and 20 bases lay between the germline ends. Germline-derived CDR1 and CDR2 are MNHEY and SMNVEV (reference sequence). The CDR3 sequence: CASSPRALAGGTQYF. The CDR3 bases are TGTGCCAGCAGTCCAAGGGCCTTGGCCGGGGGTACGCAGTATTTT.

V is TRBV11-1 and J is TRBJ2-1, with 10 bases identical to TRBD2. The germline CDR1 and CDR2 sequences are SGHAT and FQDESV (reference sequence). CDR3 length: 18 residues. V lost 5 bases, J lost 2 bases, and 12 bases stayed unmatched. The CDR3 spells CASSKSPNLAGAYNEQFF. The DNA for the CDR3 is TGTGCCAGCAGCAAGAGCCCTAACCTAGCGGGAGCCTACAATGAGCAGTTCTTC.

The rearrangement uses TRBV19 and TRBJ1-4, with a weak D call TRBD1 (5 bases). CDR3 length: 11 residues. V was trimmed by 3 bases and J by 16 bases, leaving 12 bases between them. Germline V gene sequence: CDR1 LNHDA, CDR2 SQIVND (reference sequence). In DNA form, the CDR3 reads TGTGCCAGTAGTATCGGGGGAACGAGGTTTTTT. The encoded protein is CASSIGGTRFF.

The chain has TRBV28 and TRBJ1-2; D unresolved. This CDR3 spans 12 amino acids. V was pared by 5 bases and J by 5 bases, with 9 bases between. In germline, CDR1 is MDHEN, CDR2 SYDVKM. CDR3 loop: CASSPEIYGYTF. The CDR3, as DNA: TGTGCCAGCAGTCCCGAGATTTATGGCTACACCTTC.

The chain links TRBV11-2 to TRBJ2-7, with TRBD2 matching over 8 bases. The CDR3 extends over 15 amino acids. Germline V gives CDR1 SGHAT, CDR2 FQNNGV. Trimming removed 5 bases from V and 2 bases from J; junction bases left unmatched: 8. The CDR3 loop is CASSPWGGRTYEQYF. The CDR3 DNA sequence: TGTGCCAGCAGCCCTTGGGGCGGGAGGACCTACGAGCAGTACTTC.

The V and J genes are TRBV19 and TRBJ1-5; tentative D call: TRBD1 (5 bases). This CDR3 region has 15 residues. CDR1 and CDR2 from the germline V gene are LNHDA and SQIVND (reference sequence). Trimming removed 10 bases from V and 3 bases from J, with 19 bases in between. CDR3 protein: CATRSRELVNQPQHF. The CDR3 nucleotides read TGTGCCACCCGGAGCAGGGAATTGGTCAATCAGCCCCAGCATTTT.

The rearrangement uses TRBV11-2 and TRBJ1-5, with D maybe TRBD1 (6 bases). The germline V gene encodes CDR1 SGHAT and CDR2 FQNNGV. V was shortened by 2 bases and J by 7 bases, with 9 bases between the two germline ends. The CDR3 loop spans 13 amino acids. The CDR3 DNA is TGTGCCAGCAGCTTACGGGACAACCAGCCCCAGCATTTT. Amino acids: CASSLRDNQPQHF. The whole variable domain, remainder taken from reference TRBV11-2 and TRBJ1-5, is EAGVAQSPRYKIIEKRQSVAFWCNPISGHATLYWYQQILGQGPKLLIQFQNNGVVDDSQLPKDRFSAERLKGVDSTLKIQPAKLEDSAVYLCASSLRDNQPQHFGDGTRLSIL.

The V and J genes are TRBV27 and TRBJ1-2; D is ambiguous. CDR1 is MNHEY, CDR2 SMNVEV, per germline (reference sequence). This CDR3 comprises 18 residues. Trimming stripped 2 bases from V and 4 bases from J, with 23 bases between. The DNA for the CDR3 is TGTGCCAGCAGTTTAAAGGCCGGTGGAGGGATGCAAATCTATGGCTACACCTTC. Translation: CASSLKAGGGMQIYGYTF.

A word on this clone: This sample also contains other DNA sequences that code for the same CDR3. This chain uses TRBV19 with TRBJ2-7; D remains unclear. The germline CDR1 and CDR2 sequences are LNHDA and SQIVND (reference sequence). The CDR3 is made up of 11 amino acids. Trimming took off 4 bases at V and 3 bases at J, with 4 bases between the two ends. The CDR3 region has the DNA TGTGCCAGTAGTACAGGCTACGAGCAGTACTTC. Its translation is CASSTGYEQYF.

The rearrangement uses TRBV27 and TRBJ2-7; possible D gene TRBD1, 7 bases. The CDR3 is 14 residues long. The germline gives CDR1 MNHEY, CDR2 SMNVEV (reference sequence). V was pared by 8 bases and J by 0 bases, with 14 bases between. The chain's CDR3 is CASQGGGLSYEQYF. CDR3 DNA: TGTGCCAGCCAGGGGGGCGGCCTCTCCTACGAGCAGTACTTC.

The V call is TRBV29-1, the J call TRBJ1-1, with 9 nucleotides matching TRBD1. Trimming removed 6 bases from V and 4 bases from J; junction bases left unmatched: 6. The CDR3 is 13 amino acids. Germline CDR1 is SQVTM and CDR2 is ANQGSEA. CDR3 in DNA: TGCAGCGTCCAACAGGGGGCCGGCACTGAAGCTTTCTTT. Translated: CSVQQGAGTEAFF.

The DNA of the CDR3 is TGTGCCAGCAGCTGGACTAGCGGCACAGATACGCAGTATTTT. The encoded protein is CASSWTSGTDTQYF. The V and J genes are TRBV5-6 and TRBJ2-3; TRBD2 matches 9 bases. The CDR3 loop spans 14 amino acids. From germline, CDR1 is SGHDT and CDR2 YYEEEE. Trimming took 3 bases from V and 1 from J; bases not matched to a gene: 0.

The chain employs TRBV28 and TRBJ1-5, with TRBD1 matching over 8 bases. Looked up from germline, CDR1 is MDHEN and CDR2 is SYDVKM. This CDR3 is 14 amino acids long. V was clipped by 3 bases and J by 5 bases; unmatched bases: 3. CDR3 sequence reads: CASSFRQGYQPQHF. The CDR3 coding sequence is TGTGCCAGCAGTTTCCGACAGGGGTATCAGCCCCAGCATTTT.

This rearrangement joins TRBV5-1 to TRBJ2-7; 12 bases fit TRBD1. The CDR3 length is 18 residues. Germline lookup yields CDR1 SGHRS and CDR2 YFSETQ. J lost 3 bases, V lost 4 bases, and 14 bases had no gene match. The CDR3 region is CASSAGQGANLYLYEQYF. In DNA form, the CDR3 reads TGCGCCAGCAGCGCGGGACAGGGGGCGAACCTCTACCTCTACGAGCAGTACTTC. Together with reference TRBV5-1 and TRBJ2-7, the CDR3 gives the full variable domain: KAGVTQTPRYLIKTRGQQVTLSCSPISGHRSVSWYQQTPGQGLQFLFEYFSETQRNKGNFPGRFSGRQFSNSRSEMNVSTLELGDSALYLCASSAGQGANLYLYEQYFGPGTRLTVT.

The gene calls are TRBV7-3 and TRBJ1-2; D may be TRBD1 (6 bases). This CDR3 is 14 amino acids long. From germline, CDR1 is SGHTA and CDR2 FQGTGA. Trimming pared 5 bases from V and 7 bases from J, leaving 17 bases between. The CDR3 nucleotides are TGTGCCAGCAGCGAAAATACAGGGACCGGTGGCTACACCTTC. Translated: CASSENTGTGGYTF.